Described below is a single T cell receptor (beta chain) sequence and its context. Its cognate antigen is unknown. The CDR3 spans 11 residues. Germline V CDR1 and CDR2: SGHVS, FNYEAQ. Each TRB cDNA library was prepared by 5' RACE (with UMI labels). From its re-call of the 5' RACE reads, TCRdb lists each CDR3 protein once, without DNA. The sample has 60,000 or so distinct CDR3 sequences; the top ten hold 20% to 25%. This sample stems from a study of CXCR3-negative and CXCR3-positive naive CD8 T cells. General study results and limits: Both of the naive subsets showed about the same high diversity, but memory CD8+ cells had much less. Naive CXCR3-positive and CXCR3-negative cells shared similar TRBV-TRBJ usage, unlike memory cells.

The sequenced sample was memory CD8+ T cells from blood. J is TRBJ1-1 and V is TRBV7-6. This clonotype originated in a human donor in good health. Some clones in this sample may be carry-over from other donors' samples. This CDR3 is CASSLRGEAFF.